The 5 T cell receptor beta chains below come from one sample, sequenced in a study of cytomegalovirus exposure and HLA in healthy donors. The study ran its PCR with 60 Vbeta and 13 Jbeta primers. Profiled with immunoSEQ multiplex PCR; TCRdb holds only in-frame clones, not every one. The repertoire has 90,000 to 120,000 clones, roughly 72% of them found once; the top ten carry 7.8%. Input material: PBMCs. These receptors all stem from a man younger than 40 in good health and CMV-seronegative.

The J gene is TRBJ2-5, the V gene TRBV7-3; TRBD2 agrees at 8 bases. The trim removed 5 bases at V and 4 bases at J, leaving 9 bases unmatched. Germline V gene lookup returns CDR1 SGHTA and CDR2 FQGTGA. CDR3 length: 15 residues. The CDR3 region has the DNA TGTGCCAGCAGCCGGAGCGGGAGTCAACTAGAGACCCAGTACTTC. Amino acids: CASSRSGSQLETQYF.

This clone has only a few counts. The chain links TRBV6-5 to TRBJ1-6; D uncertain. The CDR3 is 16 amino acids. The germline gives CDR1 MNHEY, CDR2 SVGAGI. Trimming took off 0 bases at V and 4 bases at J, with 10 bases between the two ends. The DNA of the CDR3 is TGTGCCAGCAGTTACTCGAGGTCCCGATATAATTCACCCCTCCACTTT. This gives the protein CASSYSRSRYNSPLHF.

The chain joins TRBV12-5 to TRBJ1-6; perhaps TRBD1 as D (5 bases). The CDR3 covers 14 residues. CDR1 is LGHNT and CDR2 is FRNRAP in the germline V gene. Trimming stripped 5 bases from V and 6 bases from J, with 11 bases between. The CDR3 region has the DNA TGTGCTAGTGGTCAAGGGGTAGCTAATTCACCCCTCCACTTT. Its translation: CASGQGVANSPLHF.

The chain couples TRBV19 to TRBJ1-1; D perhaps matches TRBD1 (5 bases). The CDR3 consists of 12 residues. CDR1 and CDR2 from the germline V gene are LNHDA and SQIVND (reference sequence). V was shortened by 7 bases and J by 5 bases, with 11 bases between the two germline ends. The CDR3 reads CASKIAGTEAFF. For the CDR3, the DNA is TGTGCCAGTAAGATTGCAGGGACTGAAGCTTTCTTT. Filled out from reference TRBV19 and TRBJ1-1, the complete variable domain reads DGGITQSPKYLFRKEGQNVTLSCEQNLNHDAMYWYRQDPGQGLRLIYYSQIVNDFQKGDIAEGYSVSREKKESFPLTVTSAQKNPTAFYLCASKIAGTEAFFGQGTRLTVV.

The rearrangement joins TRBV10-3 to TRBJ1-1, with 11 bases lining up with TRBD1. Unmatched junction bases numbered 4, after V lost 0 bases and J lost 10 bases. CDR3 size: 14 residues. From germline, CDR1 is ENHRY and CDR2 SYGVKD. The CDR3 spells CAISESDRGRGAFF. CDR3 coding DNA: TGTGCCATCAGTGAGTCGGACAGGGGGCGGGGAGCTTTCTTT.